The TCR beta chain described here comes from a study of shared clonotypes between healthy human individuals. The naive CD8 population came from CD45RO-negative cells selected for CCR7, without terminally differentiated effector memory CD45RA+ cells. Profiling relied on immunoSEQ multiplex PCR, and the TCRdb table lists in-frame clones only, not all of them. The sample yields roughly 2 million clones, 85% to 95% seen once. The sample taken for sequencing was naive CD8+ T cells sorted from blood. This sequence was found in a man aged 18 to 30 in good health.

CDR3 DNA: TGTGCCAGCAGCTCGGCCGGGACCGAGGGTGAAAAACTGTTTTTT. This codes for CASSSAGTEGEKLFF. The chain carries TRBV7-2 and TRBJ1-4, with D perhaps matching TRBD1 (5 bases). Germline V gene sequence: CDR1 SGHTA, CDR2 FQGNSA. V gave up 4 bases and J gave up 7 bases, with 16 bases separating them. The CDR3 covers 15 residues.